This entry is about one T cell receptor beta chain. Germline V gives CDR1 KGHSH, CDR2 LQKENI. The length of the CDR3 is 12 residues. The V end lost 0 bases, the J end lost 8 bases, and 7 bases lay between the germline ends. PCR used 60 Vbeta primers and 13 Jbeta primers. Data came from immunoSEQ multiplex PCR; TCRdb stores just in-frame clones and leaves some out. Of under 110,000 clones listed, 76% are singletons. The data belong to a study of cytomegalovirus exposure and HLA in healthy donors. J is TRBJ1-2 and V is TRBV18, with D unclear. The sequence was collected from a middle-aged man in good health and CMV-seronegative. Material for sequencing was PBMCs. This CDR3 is CASSPPVLGYTF. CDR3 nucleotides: TGTGCCAGCTCACCACCCGTCTTAGGCTACACCTTC.